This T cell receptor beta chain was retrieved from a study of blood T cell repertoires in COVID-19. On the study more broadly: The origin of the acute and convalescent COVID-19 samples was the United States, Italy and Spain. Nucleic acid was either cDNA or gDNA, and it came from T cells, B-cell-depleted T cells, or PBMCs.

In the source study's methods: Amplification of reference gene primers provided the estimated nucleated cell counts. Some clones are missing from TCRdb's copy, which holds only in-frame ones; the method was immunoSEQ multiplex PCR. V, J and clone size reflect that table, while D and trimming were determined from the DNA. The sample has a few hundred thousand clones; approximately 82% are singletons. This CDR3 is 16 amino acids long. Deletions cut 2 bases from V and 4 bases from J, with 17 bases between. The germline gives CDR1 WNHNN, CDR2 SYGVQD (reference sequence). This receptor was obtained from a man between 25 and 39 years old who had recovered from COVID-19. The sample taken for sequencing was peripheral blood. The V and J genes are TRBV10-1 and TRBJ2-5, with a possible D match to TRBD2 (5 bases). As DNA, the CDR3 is TGCGCCAGCAGTGAGCCGGGAAGGGATCGCCCAGAGACCCAGTACTTC. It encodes CASSEPGRDRPETQYF.